One sample yielded the 10 T cell receptor beta chains listed below, sequenced in a study of T cell responses to AZD1222 COVID-19 vaccine. Data came from immunoSEQ multiplex PCR; TCRdb stores just in-frame clones and leaves some out. This table has about 160,000 clones, less than 95% appearing once. Source: peripheral blood, taken on day 0 of AZD1222 vaccination. The receptors here all came from an adult in good health.

The gene calls are TRBV24-1 and TRBJ2-1; 7 nucleotides match TRBD1. Germline loops: CDR1 KGHDR, CDR2 SFDVKD. V lost 8 bases, J lost 8 bases, and 2 bases stayed unmatched. The CDR3 totals 11 residues. The CDR3 nucleotides read TGTGCCACCACCGACAGGGATGAGCAGTTCTTC. This gives the protein CATTDRDEQFF.

The chain uses TRBV6-5 and TRBJ2-7, with a tentative D call TRBD1 (5 bases). V was clipped by 8 bases and J by 0 bases, with 14 bases between them. The CDR3 sequence is 14 residues long. CDR1 is MNHEY, CDR2 SVGAGI, per germline. CDR3 amino acids: CASDFPGISYEQYF. CDR3 nucleotides: TGTGCCAGCGATTTTCCAGGGATCTCCTACGAGCAGTACTTC.

The chain is built from TRBV2 and TRBJ1-4; TRBD1 matches at 9 bases. V shed 4 bases and J 2 bases; nucleotides not matched to a gene: 5. The CDR3 totals 16 residues. CDR1 is SNHLY and CDR2 is FYNNEI in the germline V gene. In nucleotides, the CDR3 is TGTGCCAGCAGTGCCGGGACAGGGATTACTAATGAAAAACTGTTTTTT. Residues: CASSAGTGITNEKLFF.

Details on this clone: The germline gene is not matched at one end of the junction; a read error may be the cause. The V and J genes are TRBV2 and TRBJ2-3; D is tentatively TRBD1 or TRBD2 (5 bases each). Germline V gives CDR1 SNHLY, CDR2 FYNNEI. This CDR3 region has 10 residues. CDR3 coding DNA: TGCAGTCCCGGGGCGGATACGCAGTATTTT. This codes for CSPGADTQYF.

The chain combines TRBV7-2 with TRBJ2-5, with 12 bases aligning to TRBD2. The CDR3 loop spans 16 amino acids. Germline trimming cut 5 bases from V and 5 bases from J; bases unmatched to any gene: 9. Germline V gives CDR1 SGHTA, CDR2 FQGNSA. The CDR3, as DNA: TGTGCCAGCAGCCAAAGACTAGCGGGAGCTGTTGAGACCCAGTACTTC. Protein product: CASSQRLAGAVETQYF.

The chain has TRBV7-3 and TRBJ2-7; perhaps TRBD1 as D (6 bases). V was pared by 2 bases and J by 4 bases, with 9 bases between. Germline V CDR1 and CDR2: SGHTA, FQGTGA. The CDR3 is 13 residues long. CDR3: CASSLSTGYEQYF. The CDR3 coding sequence is TGTGCCAGCAGCTTATCAACAGGGTACGAGCAGTACTTC.

This rearrangement joins TRBV9 to TRBJ1-4; a possible D gene is TRBD1 (5 bases). This CDR3 has 15 amino acids. Germline V lookup: CDR1 SGDLS, CDR2 YYNGEE. V was shortened by 1 base and J by 6 bases, with 13 bases between the two germline ends. CDR3 protein: CASSVRAGLDEKLFF. As DNA, the CDR3 is TGTGCCAGCAGCGTAAGAGCAGGGTTAGATGAAAAACTGTTTTTT.

J is TRBJ1-1 and V is TRBV6-1; TRBD1 might be the D (6 bases). Germline lookup yields CDR1 MNHNS and CDR2 SASEGT. Trimming stripped 0 bases from V and 1 base from J, with 12 bases between. CDR3 length: 16 amino acids. This CDR3 is CASSEAGVGANTEAFF. As DNA, the CDR3 is TGTGCCAGCAGTGAAGCGGGGGTGGGGGCGAACACTGAAGCTTTCTTT.

The chain carries TRBV28 and TRBJ2-7; 7 bases align to TRBD2. With 8 bases clipped from V and 0 bases from J, the junction kept 10 bases outside the gene matches. The germline gives CDR1 MDHEN, CDR2 SYDVKM. There are 15 residues in the CDR3. CDR3 bases: TGTGCCAGCTCGGCGTCGGGGGGACTCTCCTACGAGCAGTACTTC. This codes for CASSASGGLSYEQYF. The full variable domain, completed using reference TRBV28 and TRBJ2-7, is DVKVTQSSRYLVKRTGEKVFLECVQDMDHENMFWYRQDPGLGLRLIYFSYDVKMKEKGDIPEGYSVSREKKERFSLILESASTNQTSMYLCASSASGGLSYEQYFGPGTRLTVT.

This chain links TRBV6-5 with TRBJ1-2; 7 bases match TRBD1. CDR1 MNHEY and CDR2 SVGAGI come from the germline V gene. CDR3 length: 15 amino acids. Losses at the gene ends were 6 bases for V and 4 bases for J; bases not matched to a gene: 11. CDR3 amino acids: CASSPSDRAVYGYTF. Here the CDR3 DNA reads TGTGCCAGCAGCCCCTCCGACAGGGCGGTCTATGGCTACACCTTC.